The 20 T cell receptor beta chains below come from one sample, sequenced in a study of CD8 T cells in Susac syndrome. RNA totalling roughly 0.45 to 1 ug underwent reverse transcription with random hexamers. Via MiXCR, TCRdb re-called the immunoSEQ multiplex PCR reads, giving one row per CDR3 protein. This table holds under 200,000 distinct CDR3 sequences, roughly 95% found once. The sample comprised CD8+ T cells from PBMCs. The receptors were gathered from a human donor with multiple sclerosis.

J is TRBJ1-5 and V is TRBV3-1, with no clear D. This CDR3 is built from 15 residues. Per germline, CDR1 LGHDT and CDR2 YNNKEL (reference sequence). Trimming left V 3 bases short and J 5 bases short, with 14 bases between. The DNA of the CDR3 is TGTGCCAGCAGCCAGGTGCCAACTGGGGATCAGCCCCAGCATTTT. Translated, it gives CASSQVPTGDQPQHF.

The chain employs TRBV6-2 or TRBV6-3 and TRBJ2-7; either TRBD1 or TRBD2 may fit D (5 bases each). The V end was cut by 6 bases, the J end by 3 bases, with 15 bases between. Germline values: CDR1 MNHEY, CDR2 SVGEGT. CDR3 length equals 14 residues. CDR3 nucleotide sequence: TGTGCCAGCAGCTGGGGACGGATTAACTACGAGCAGTACTTC. Encoded protein: CASSWGRINYEQYF.

V gene TRBV7-9 combines with J gene TRBJ1-5; D not certain. Trimming pared 3 bases from V and 7 bases from J, leaving 7 bases between. The CDR3 contains 12 residues. The germline V gene encodes CDR1 SEHNR and CDR2 FQNEAQ (reference sequence). The CDR3 DNA is TGTGCCAGCAGCTTCCAGAGGCAGCCCCAGCATTTT. Translation: CASSFQRQPQHF.

The chain employs TRBV29-1 and TRBJ2-7; TRBD2 matches 8 bases. Germline values: CDR1 SQVTM, CDR2 ANQGSEA. This CDR3 is 15 amino acids long. After removal of 2 bases from V and 0 bases from J, the junction contained 6 bases not matched to a gene. This chain's CDR3 is CSVELGLAGSYEQYF. CDR3 bases: TGCAGCGTTGAATTAGGACTAGCCGGCTCCTACGAGCAGTACTTC.

This clonotype has only one observation. This chain connects TRBV27 to TRBJ2-1, with 7 nucleotides matching TRBD1. CDR1 is MNHEY, CDR2 SMNVEV, per germline (reference sequence). V dropped 6 bases and J dropped 12; count of bases not matched to a gene: 14. This CDR3 region has 14 residues. The CDR3 coding sequence is TGTGCCAGCAGCCTTTCCGGGACAGAGATGAGGCAGTTCTTC. Translating gives CASSLSGTEMRQFF.

The chain has TRBV6-2 or TRBV6-3 and TRBJ1-1, with D unresolved. This CDR3 is built from 14 residues. Germline assignment: CDR1 MNHEY and CDR2 SVGEGT. V was trimmed by 6 bases and J by 0 bases, leaving 11 bases between them. The CDR3, as DNA: TGTGCCAGCAGCCCGGTCTCCATGAACACTGAAGCTTTCTTT. Translating it yields CASSPVSMNTEAFF.

The V and J genes are TRBV9 and TRBJ2-3; TRBD1 or TRBD2 may be the D gene (5 bases each). Trimming shortened V by 4 bases and J by 6 bases, and 15 bases separated the two germline ends. Germline CDR1 SGDLS, CDR2 YYNGEE. The CDR3 has 14 amino acids. CDR3 nucleotides: TGTGCCAGCAGCCCCATGGGGGTAGGGGATACGCAGTATTTT. This encodes CASSPMGVGDTQYF.

The V and J genes are TRBV27 and TRBJ1-5; D unclear. Trimming left V 2 bases short and J 4 bases short, with 6 bases between. Germline V CDR1 and CDR2: MNHEY, SMNVEV (reference sequence). The CDR3 has 13 amino acids. The DNA for the CDR3 is TGTGCCAGCAGTTTAAGGCAGAATCAGCCCCAGCATTTT. Amino acids: CASSLRQNQPQHF.

The chain uses TRBV20-1 and TRBJ2-7; 10 nucleotides match TRBD1. The V gene's germline CDR1 is DFQATT and CDR2 SNEGSKA (reference sequence). V dropped 5 bases and J dropped 3; count of bases not matched to a gene: 19. The CDR3 extends over 18 amino acids. In nucleotides, the CDR3 is TGCAGTGCTCCCTGGGGGGACAGGGGACGAGGGGCAGGCTACGAGCAGTACTTC. It specifies CSAPWGDRGRGAGYEQYF.

The chain links TRBV27 to TRBJ1-3; 9 nucleotides match TRBD1. Per germline, CDR1 MNHEY and CDR2 SMNVEV (reference sequence). The ends lost 8 bases at V and 6 bases at J; junction bases unmatched: 5. The CDR3 contains 13 residues. The CDR3 DNA reads as TGTGCCAGCTCGGGACAGGGCGAAAACACCATATATTTT. Translated: CASSGQGENTIYF.

The chain joins TRBV29-1 to TRBJ1-2; D call uncertain. Trimming removed 6 bases from V and 5 bases from J, with 4 bases in between. Per germline, CDR1 SQVTM and CDR2 ANQGSEA. This CDR3 spans 9 amino acids. The CDR3 loop is CSVDYGYTF. In nucleotides, the CDR3 is TGCAGCGTCGATTATGGCTACACCTTC.

The rearrangement links TRBV14 to TRBJ2-1, with D unclear. This CDR3 has 11 amino acids. V lost 1 base to trimming and J lost 11 bases, with 6 bases between them. Germline CDR1 and CDR2: SGHDN and FVKESK. CDR3 region: CASSQGGKQFF. The CDR3 region has the DNA TGTGCCAGCAGCCAAGGGGGAAAGCAGTTCTTC.

V usage is TRBV13 and J usage is TRBJ2-1, with 8 positions matching TRBD2. Germline values: CDR1 PRHDT, CDR2 FYEKMQ (reference sequence). V trimming: 2 bases; J trimming: 15 bases; junction bases outside the gene matches: 6. The CDR3 has 12 residues. Here the CDR3 reads CASSLQAGDPFF. DNA of the CDR3: TGTGCCAGCAGCTTACAAGCGGGAGACCCGTTCTTC.

This rearrangement joins TRBV9 to TRBJ1-2; no clear D. V gave up 0 bases and J gave up 3 bases, with 12 bases separating them. The germline V gene encodes CDR1 SGDLS and CDR2 YYNGEE. This CDR3 spans 15 amino acids. The CDR3 sequence is CASSVGTQEYYGYTF. CDR3 DNA sequence: TGTGCCAGCAGCGTAGGGACCCAAGAATACTATGGCTACACCTTC.

The genes are TRBV20-1 and TRBJ2-2; possible D gene TRBD1, 6 bases. V was cut by 4 bases and J by 5 bases, with 14 bases left in between. The CDR3 extends over 14 amino acids. CDR1 and CDR2 (germline): DFQATT, SNEGSKA (reference sequence). For the CDR3, the DNA is TGCAGTGCTAAACAGGGTGTATATACCGGGGAGCTGTTTTTT. This codes for CSAKQGVYTGELFF.

The chain employs TRBV6-5 and TRBJ2-5; 10 bases agree with TRBD1. The germline V gene encodes CDR1 MNHEY and CDR2 SVGAGI. This CDR3 region has 18 residues. The trim removed 2 bases at V and 4 bases at J, leaving 13 bases unmatched. This CDR3 is CASSYRGTGATSGETQYF. The CDR3 DNA sequence: TGTGCCAGCAGTTACCGGGGGACAGGGGCCACTTCAGGAGAGACCCAGTACTTC.

This chain connects TRBV7-3 to TRBJ2-1, with D possibly called TRBD1 or TRBD2 (5 bases each). This CDR3 region has 16 residues. V lost 5 bases and J 5 bases, leaving 19 bases between the germline ends. From germline, CDR1 is SGHTA and CDR2 FQGTGA. The CDR3 loop reads CASSLPTGTSNNEQFF. The CDR3 DNA reads as TGTGCCAGCAGCCTACCTACCGGGACCAGTAACAATGAGCAGTTCTTC.

This sequence joins TRBV27 and TRBJ2-7; 7 bases map to TRBD1. Germline CDR1 MNHEY, CDR2 SMNVEV (reference sequence). The CDR3 spans 13 residues. The V and J ends lost 6 bases and 3 bases, in that order; junction bases with no gene match: 5. The CDR3 loop is CASRGTEYYEQYF. The CDR3 nucleotides read TGTGCCAGCAGGGGGACAGAGTACTACGAGCAGTACTTC.

V and J are TRBV29-1 and TRBJ2-7; D is unresolved. The CDR3 sequence is 11 residues long. Germline values: CDR1 SQVTM, CDR2 ANQGSEA. Trimming cost V 5 bases and J 7 bases, with 12 bases left between them. The CDR3 spells CSVSLVGEQYF. CDR3 sequence (DNA): TGCAGCGTTTCTCTGGTTGGAGAGCAGTACTTC.

The chain joins TRBV12-3 or TRBV12-4 to TRBJ2-5; TRBD2 aligns across 7 bases. After removal of 8 bases from V and 7 bases from J, the junction contained 7 bases not matched to a gene. The CDR3 has 12 amino acids. In DNA, the CDR3 is TGTGCCAGCGGCGTCGGGGAGGGGACCCAGTACTTC. Encoded protein: CASGVGEGTQYF.